This is a list of T cell receptor beta chains from one sample in a study of cytomegalovirus exposure and HLA in healthy donors. Profiled with immunoSEQ multiplex PCR; TCRdb holds only in-frame clones, not every one. The sample has about 190,000 clones; over 65% are singletons. Specimen: PBMCs. The receptors stem from a young man in good health and CMV-seropositive. Each CDR3 is given with its conserved first and last residue. A D gene is named only where the DNA matches it firmly. Clone size is shown for a subset of rows, as once, few, many or a class of expanded clone.

>TRBD2|.|TRBV19|TRBJ2-7
CASSRASGVYEQYF
TGTGCCAGTAGTAGGGCTAGCGGGGTCTACGAGCAGTACTTC
>TRBD1|.|TRBV6-1|TRBJ1-5
CASSASGGNQPQHF
TGTGCCAGCAGTGCATCAGGGGGTAATCAGCCCCAGCATTTT
>TRBD2|.|TRBV7-6|TRBJ2-7
CASSPQDGRIYEQYF
TGTGCCAGCAGCCCACAAGACGGGAGGATCTACGAGCAGTACTTC
>TRBD2|many|TRBV6-4|TRBJ2-3
CASSPSSGSGDTQYF
TGTGCCAGCAGTCCCTCTAGCGGGAGTGGAGATACGCAGTATTTT
>TRBD1|.|TRBV7-6|TRBJ1-1
CASSQAGQGVVTEAFF
TGTGCCAGCAGCCAGGCCGGGCAGGGGGTGGTCACTGAAGCTTTCTTT
>.|.|TRBV27|TRBJ2-1
CASSPGYEQFF
TGTGCCAGCAGTCCAGGTTATGAGCAGTTCTTC
>TRBD1|once|TRBV10-3|TRBJ2-7
CAISEVGTGDYEQYF
TGTGCCATCAGTGAGGTTGGGACAGGCGACTACGAGCAGTACTTC
>.|.|TRBV5-6|TRBJ1-1
CASSPGGVRTEAFF
TGTGCCAGCAGCCCGGGAGGGGTACGGACTGAAGCTTTCTTT
>TRBD1|.|TRBV6-5|TRBJ2-7
CASSGMGQSFYEQYF
TGTGCCAGCTCCGGTATGGGACAGTCCTTCTACGAGCAGTACTTC
>TRBD1|once|TRBV6-5|TRBJ1-5
CASSLGQGNQPQHF
TGTGCCAGCAGCCTCGGACAGGGGAATCAGCCCCAGCATTTT
>TRBD2|.|TRBV9|TRBJ2-3
CASTGVAGGPLGTDTQYF
TGTGCCAGCACTGGAGTAGCGGGAGGGCCGCTCGGCACAGATACGCAGTATTTT
>.|.|TRBV20-1|TRBJ2-3
CSALATDTQYF
TGCAGTGCCCTAGCCACAGATACGCAGTATTTT
>.|.|TRBV20-1|TRBJ1-1
CSGFRGTEAFF
TGCAGTGGGTTCCGGGGCACTGAAGCTTTCTTT
>TRBD2|.|TRBV19|TRBJ2-7
CASSTRLAGTEQYF
TGTGCCAGTAGTACCCGACTAGCGGGAACCGAGCAGTACTTC
>TRBD2|once|TRBV7-3|TRBJ2-1
CASSLTASGKLEQFF
TGTGCCAGCAGCTTAACCGCTAGCGGGAAATTAGAGCAGTTCTTC
>.|once|TRBV6-1|TRBJ2-7
CASSEAGGDYEQYF
TGTGCCAGCAGTGAAGCGGGCGGGGACTACGAGCAGTACTTC
>TRBD1|.|TRBV5-1|TRBJ2-2
CASSWEPGTGVDGELFF
TGCGCCAGCAGCTGGGAACCCGGGACAGGGGTTGACGGGGAGCTGTTTTTT
>TRBD2|few|TRBV7-3|TRBJ2-1
CASSLLAGGDEQFF
TGTGCCAGCAGCTTGCTAGCGGGAGGGGATGAGCAGTTCTTC
>TRBD2|once|TRBV5-1|TRBJ2-7
CASSTLAGSSYEQYF
TGCGCCAGCAGCACCCTAGCGGGGAGCTCCTACGAGCAGTACTTC
>TRBD1|.|TRBV27|TRBJ2-7
CASRRTGSYEQYF
TGTGCCAGCAGACGGACAGGGAGTTACGAGCAGTACTTC
>.|.|TRBV28|TRBJ1-1
CASTTFTTAEAFF
TGTGCCAGCACTACTTTTACCACGGCTGAAGCTTTCTTT
>TRBD1|.|TRBV7-6|TRBJ1-1
CASSQLDRGPNLYFF
TGTGCCAGCAGCCAGCTGGACAGGGGGCCAAATTTGTATTTCTTT
>TRBD2|.|TRBV7-9|TRBJ2-1
CASSLGIAGGLSEQFF
TGTGCCAGCAGCTTAGGCATAGCGGGAGGATTAAGTGAGCAGTTCTTC
>.|.|TRBV23-1|TRBJ2-7
CASSLLNRYLYEQYF
TGCGCCAGCAGCCTGCTAAACAGGTACCTCTACGAGCAGTACTTC
>TRBD1|.|TRBV6-5|TRBJ1-5
CASSSTGIAQPQHF
TGTGCCAGCAGTTCGACAGGGATAGCCCAGCCCCAGCATTTT
>.|.|TRBV27|TRBJ2-1
CASTLFTGYNEQFF
TGTGCCAGCACCCTGTTTACTGGCTACAATGAGCAGTTCTTC
>TRBD2|once|TRBV15|TRBJ2-1
CATSRSHGGALTYNEQFF
TGTGCCACCAGCAGATCGCACGGGGGGGCTTTAACCTACAATGAGCAGTTCTTC
>.|.|TRBV15|TRBJ2-3
CATSRDLWAGRDTQYF
TGTGCCACCAGCAGAGATCTCTGGGCGGGGAGAGATACGCAGTATTTT
>.|.|TRBV19|TRBJ2-7
CASSTAGAQSSYEQYF
TGTGCCAGTAGTACCGCTGGGGCCCAAAGCTCCTACGAGCAGTACTTC
>TRBD2|few|TRBV7-6|TRBJ2-7
CASSPAGGASYEQYF
TGTGCCAGCAGCCCAGCGGGGGGCGCCTCCTACGAGCAGTACTTC
>.|.|TRBV6-1|TRBJ2-3
CASSGDYTDTQYF
TGTGCCAGCAGTGGCGACTACACAGATACGCAGTATTTT
>TRBD1|once|TRBV27|TRBJ2-7
CASRRTGAYEQYF
TGTGCCAGCAGGCGGACAGGGGCCTACGAGCAGTACTTC